The sequence of this TCR beta chain was determined in a study of blood T cell repertoires in COVID-19. CDR1 and CDR2 from the germline V gene are SGHAT and FQNNGV. The CDR3 contains 16 residues. V lost 1 base and J lost 0, with 11 bases in between. Per the original methods: Researchers report that nucleated cell counts were estimated from reference gene primer amplification. The table came from immunoSEQ multiplex PCR; TCRdb's copy has only in-frame clones and leaves some out. The D gene and trimming were derived from the DNA, and the V and J assignments and clone size from that table. The table includes about 81,000 clones, roughly four fifths detected once.

The sequence derives from a human donor in a cohort sampled during active COVID-19. The chain combines TRBV11-2 with TRBJ2-3; no reliable D call. The sequenced sample consisted of peripheral blood. The CDR3 here is CASSLGASISTDTQYF. CDR3 nucleotides: TGTGCCAGCAGCTTAGGGGCCTCAATTAGCACAGATACGCAGTATTTT. The full variable domain, with the rest looked up from reference TRBV11-2 and TRBJ2-3, is EAGVAQSPRYKIIEKRQSVAFWCNPISGHATLYWYQQILGQGPKLLIQFQNNGVVDDSQLPKDRFSAERLKGVDSTLKIQPAKLEDSAVYLCASSLGASISTDTQYFGPGTRLTVL.